The clone carrying this TCR beta chain was observed a few times. Antigen unknown. This CDR3 has 16 residues. Germline CDR1 reads LNHDA; CDR2 reads SQIVND (reference sequence). The junction had 10 bases not matched to a gene; V was cut back by 4 bases and J by 6 bases. This record belongs to a study of beta chain features in type 1 diabetes. Isolated RNA was reverse transcribed in full, so expressed TCRB transcripts were sequenced. Naive, central memory and regulatory T cell samples averaged about 3.57 million immunoSEQ reads each. Generated by immunoSEQ multiplex PCR, the TCRdb table keeps only in-frame clones and is missing some. The top ten hold around 1.4% of the sample, which has 120,000 to 150,000 clones, around 9.3% seen once. Notes on the study in general: High-TCR-expressing cells could be over-represented by cDNA sequencing. Any role of HLA type in TCRB rearrangement remained unresolved here. In all four CD4+ subsets, TCRB CDR3 length was significantly, moderately reduced in type 1 diabetes.

Material: naive CD4+ T cells from blood. The clonotype comes from a man aged 18 to 29 in good health. The rearrangement links TRBV19 to TRBJ1-5; 9 nucleotides match TRBD1. In nucleotides, the CDR3 is TGTGCCAGTAGTAGAAACGGACAGGGGATTATTCAGCCCCAGCATTTT. This translates into CASSRNGQGIIQPQHF.